This T cell receptor beta chain was retrieved from a study of T-cell reconstitution after alpha-beta-depleted transplantation in children. Overall study findings and caveats: About two months after transplant, alpha-beta T cells reportedly came from several hundred expanded graft clones. Newly generated T cells supplied most T-cell counts and diversity one year post-transplant. Day-60 TCRbeta diversity that was high in some patients was derived from surviving recipient T cells and thymic progenitors.

TCRbeta library preparation incorporated unique molecular identifiers. One entry per CDR3 protein results from TCRdb running MiXCR on the PCR reads. The sample lists 200,000 to 250,000 distinct CDR3 sequences, under 13% occurring once. This clonotype was picked up many times. Its target is unknown. The V end lost 5 bases, the J end lost 2 bases, and 13 bases lay between the germline ends. The germline V gene has CDR1 SQVTM and CDR2 ANQGSEA. CDR3 size: 13 residues. Material: PBMCs, obtained before TCRalphabeta/CD19-depleted stem cell transplant. The V call is TRBV29-1, the J call TRBJ2-7; unclear D gene. The TCR originated in a child in the first two years of life with acute myeloid leukemia, due to receive a stem cell transplant. CDR3 nucleotide sequence: TGCAGCGTTACAGACGCGACTCCCTACGAGCAGTACTTC. Residues: CSVTDATPYEQYF.